Each of the 23 T cell receptor beta chains below was sequenced from the same sample in a study of blood T cell repertoires in COVID-19. The protocol was immunoSEQ multiplex PCR, while the TCRdb copy is restricted to in-frame clones and leaves out a portion. The sample has hundreds of thousands of clones, about 87% seen once. The sequenced sample consisted of peripheral blood. These receptors were obtained from a woman in her twenties or thirties with COVID-19, enrolled during active disease.

The chain combines TRBV29-1 with TRBJ2-3; D is unclear. The V end was cut by 7 bases, the J end by 3 bases, with 14 bases between. CDR3 length equals 13 residues. Germline CDR1 SQVTM, CDR2 ANQGSEA. Written as DNA, the CDR3 is TGCAGCGGGGGATTTATGAGGACAGATACGCAGTATTTT. Protein product: CSGGFMRTDTQYF.

The J gene is TRBJ2-1, the V gene TRBV24-1, with TRBD2 matching over 7 bases. V lost 6 bases to trimming and J lost 1 base; unmatched junction nucleotides: 8. The CDR3 spans 16 residues. CDR1 and CDR2 (germline): KGHDR, SFDVKD. The CDR3: CATSSNLAVSYNEQFF. CDR3 bases: TGTGCCACCAGTTCAAATCTAGCGGTATCCTACAATGAGCAGTTCTTC.

The genes are TRBV6-2 or TRBV6-3 and TRBJ2-1; D remains unclear. The CDR3 is 14 residues long. Trimming took 5 bases from V and 6 from J, leaving 14 bases between them. Germline CDR1 and CDR2: MNHEY and SVGEGT. Written as DNA, the CDR3 is TGTGCCAGCAGTCCCCTGATCAGAAGCAATGAGCAGTTCTTC. Its protein is CASSPLIRSNEQFF.

This clone has a handful of counts. J is TRBJ2-7 and V is TRBV10-3; 7 nucleotides agree with TRBD1. Germline V CDR1 and CDR2: ENHRY, SYGVKD. Germline trimming cut 6 bases from V and 1 base from J; bases unmatched to any gene: 6. The CDR3 loop spans 14 amino acids. CDR3 sequence: CAIRPSGQSYEQYF. The DNA of the CDR3 is TGTGCCATCAGACCATCGGGACAGTCCTACGAGCAGTACTTC.

This rearrangement joins TRBV6-2 or TRBV6-3 to TRBJ2-1; TRBD2 is a possible D gene (6 bases). V lost 5 bases, J lost 5 bases, and 13 bases lay in between. This CDR3 contains 14 residues. Germline V CDR1 and CDR2: MNHEY, SVGEGT. CDR3 sequence reads: CASSTEGLDNEQFF. In DNA, the CDR3 is TGTGCCAGCAGTACCGAGGGACTGGACAATGAGCAGTTCTTC.

The rearrangement links TRBV4-3 to TRBJ2-7, with 7 bases matching TRBD1. Germline loops: CDR1 LGHNA, CDR2 YSLEER. The ends lost 4 bases at V and 4 bases at J; junction bases unmatched: 7. The length of the CDR3 is 14 residues. This chain's CDR3 is CASSPSSQGYEQYF. CDR3 sequence (DNA): TGCGCCAGCAGCCCGTCTTCACAGGGGTACGAGCAGTACTTC.

The chain is built from TRBV21-1 and TRBJ2-1; TRBD1, as called in the table, went unchecked against the DNA. TRBV21-1 is deemed a pseudogene. The CDR3 sequence is 17 residues long. DNA for the CDR3: TGTGCCAGCAGCAAAGAACTAGGGGGCCCCACCTACAATGAGCAGTTCTTC. It yields the protein CASSKELGGPTYNEQFF.

V usage is TRBV30 and J usage is TRBJ2-1; D might be TRBD1 (5 bases). The CDR3 extends over 14 amino acids. The ends were cut back, 2 bases at V and 1 base at J, with 9 bases in the middle. The V gene's germline CDR1 is GTSNPN and CDR2 SVGIG (reference sequence). The CDR3 coding sequence is TGTGCCTGGAGTAAAGCAGGGTCCTACAATGAGCAGTTCTTC. This encodes CAWSKAGSYNEQFF.

The rearrangement uses TRBV4-1 and TRBJ2-3; TRBD2 aligns across 13 bases. This CDR3 has 22 residues. The V segment lost 4 bases and the J segment 0 bases; nucleotides outside the gene matches: 19. Germline CDR1 is MGHRA and CDR2 is YSYEKL. The CDR3 DNA is TGCGCCAGCAGCCTCTCCATACTAGCGGGGGGGCAGATTCAGGGTAGCACAGATACGCAGTATTTT. Amino acids: CASSLSILAGGQIQGSTDTQYF.

Ten or more counts support this clone. The gene calls are TRBV5-1 and TRBJ2-1; the match to TRBD2 covers 10 bases. Unmatched junction bases numbered 10, after V lost 4 bases and J lost 6 bases. This CDR3 contains 16 residues. CDR1 SGHRS and CDR2 YFSETQ come from the germline V gene. CDR3 DNA sequence: TGCGCCAGCAGCCCCACGGGAAGCGGGAGGGCCAATGAGCAGTTCTTC. It specifies CASSPTGSGRANEQFF.

The chain joins TRBV5-8 to TRBJ2-3, with TRBD1 identical over 8 bases. Losses at the gene ends were 4 bases for V and 4 bases for J; bases not matched to a gene: 5. The CDR3 extends over 14 amino acids. Germline V gene sequence: CDR1 SGHTS, CDR2 YDEGEE. This CDR3 is CASSKGQGPDTQYF. As DNA, the CDR3 is TGTGCCAGCAGCAAAGGACAGGGCCCAGATACGCAGTATTTT.

The chain is built from TRBV6-5 and TRBJ2-5, with 7 bases matching TRBD2. The CDR3 has 15 residues. The V segment lost 5 bases and the J segment 5 bases; nucleotides outside the gene matches: 11. Germline V gene sequence: CDR1 MNHEY, CDR2 SVGAGI. CDR3 sequence reads: CASSRGIAGGETQYF. The CDR3 region has the DNA TGTGCCAGCAGTCGAGGAATAGCGGGTGGGGAGACCCAGTACTTC.

The chain recombines TRBV21-1 with TRBJ1-1; the table's D call TRBD1 went unverified against the DNA. TRBV21-1 represents a pseudogene. CDR3 size: 14 residues. CDR3 region: CASSKRTGNTEAFF. CDR3 sequence (DNA): TGTGCCAGCAGCAAACGGACAGGAAACACTGAAGCTTTCTTT.

The chain joins TRBV4-3 to TRBJ2-7; D possibly corresponds to TRBD2 (5 bases). Trimming pared 1 base from V and 1 base from J, leaving 8 bases between. CDR3 length equals 14 residues. Germline CDR1 LGHNA, CDR2 YSLEER. The CDR3 spells CASSQARGSYEQYF. In DNA form, the CDR3 reads TGCGCCAGCAGCCAAGCTCGGGGATCCTACGAGCAGTACTTC.

This clone came up once. The chain uses TRBV2 and TRBJ1-1, with D perhaps TRBD1 (5 bases). This CDR3 is 13 amino acids long. CDR1 SNHLY and CDR2 FYNNEI come from the germline V gene. V shed 6 bases and J shed 3 bases, with 11 bases lying between them. As DNA, the CDR3 is TGTGCCAGCAGCCGTAAAGGGGACACTGAAGCTTTCTTT. Protein: CASSRKGDTEAFF.

CDR3 sequence reads: CASSLGTLSYEQYV. CDR3 coding DNA: TGTGCCAGCAGCTTAGGGACTCTTTCCTACGAGCAGTACGTC. This chain uses TRBV11-3 with TRBJ2-7; D is perhaps TRBD2 (5 bases). Germline assignment: CDR1 SGHNT and CDR2 YENEEA. The length of the CDR3 is 14 residues. The V gene lost 1 base and the J gene lost 1 base, with 8 bases spanning the gap.

The V and J genes are TRBV24-1 and TRBJ1-2; 8 bases fit TRBD1. J was trimmed by 4 bases and V by 3 bases; bases with no gene match: 6. The CDR3 extends over 15 amino acids. CDR1 KGHDR and CDR2 SFDVKD come from the germline V gene. Here the CDR3 reads CATSDPGQDTYGYTF. DNA of the CDR3: TGTGCCACCAGTGATCCGGGACAGGATACCTATGGCTACACCTTC.

The chain recombines TRBV10-3 with TRBJ2-7; D is uncertain. Looked up from germline, CDR1 is ENHRY and CDR2 is SYGVKD. CDR3 length equals 12 residues. The V and J ends lost 2 bases and 2 bases respectively, with 4 bases between them. In DNA, the CDR3 is TGTGCCATCAGTGAGACTACCTACGAGCAGTACGTC. This encodes CAISETTYEQYV.

The J gene is TRBJ2-2, the V gene TRBV4-2; tentatively, D is TRBD2 (6 bases). Trimming removed 0 bases at V and 5 bases at J, with 22 bases between. CDR3 size: 19 residues. Germline CDR1 is LGHNA and CDR2 is YNFKEQ. The CDR3 bases are TGTGCCAGCAGCCAAGATTGGGGTGGTCTAGCGACTGGGACCGGGGAGCTGTTTTTT. Translating gives CASSQDWGGLATGTGELFF.

This clone came up once. The chain uses TRBV5-4 and TRBJ1-2, with D maybe TRBD1 (5 bases). V was clipped by 1 base and J by 7 bases, with 17 bases between them. The length of the CDR3 is 15 residues. The germline gives CDR1 SGHNT, CDR2 YYREEE (reference sequence). This chain's CDR3 is CASSLSWGSHSGYTF. The DNA for the CDR3 is TGTGCCAGCAGCTTGTCGTGGGGCTCCCACTCTGGCTACACCTTC.

The chain has TRBV3-1 (or the pseudogene TRBV3-2) and TRBJ1-3; D is perhaps TRBD1 (6 bases). The CDR3 extends over 19 amino acids. V gave up 0 bases and J gave up 2 bases, with 20 bases separating them. CDR1 and CDR2 (germline): LGHDT, YNNKEL (reference sequence). CDR3 sequence: CASSQEVTGVRGTGNTIYF. CDR3 nucleotide sequence: TGTGCCAGCAGCCAAGAGGTAACTGGAGTCAGGGGAACTGGAAACACCATATATTTT.

This clone was recorded a few times. The chain recombines TRBV19 with TRBJ2-1; D gene unclear. The CDR3 consists of 16 residues. V dropped 11 bases and J dropped 0 bases, with 20 bases sitting between them. Germline values: CDR1 LNHDA, CDR2 SQIVND (reference sequence). The CDR3 loop reads CASTQGHTSSYNEQFF. CDR3 DNA sequence: TGTGCCTCGACTCAAGGTCATACCAGCTCCTACAATGAGCAGTTCTTC.

As DNA, the CDR3 is TGCGCCAGCAGCCCCACACATGGGAGGGTCTCCGGGGAGCTGTTTTTT. As protein: CASSPTHGRVSGELFF. This chain joins TRBV4-3 and TRBJ2-2; 7 bases match TRBD2. V dropped 4 bases and J dropped 6; count of bases not matched to a gene: 11. The CDR3 spans 16 residues. CDR1 is LGHNA and CDR2 is YSLEER in the germline V gene.